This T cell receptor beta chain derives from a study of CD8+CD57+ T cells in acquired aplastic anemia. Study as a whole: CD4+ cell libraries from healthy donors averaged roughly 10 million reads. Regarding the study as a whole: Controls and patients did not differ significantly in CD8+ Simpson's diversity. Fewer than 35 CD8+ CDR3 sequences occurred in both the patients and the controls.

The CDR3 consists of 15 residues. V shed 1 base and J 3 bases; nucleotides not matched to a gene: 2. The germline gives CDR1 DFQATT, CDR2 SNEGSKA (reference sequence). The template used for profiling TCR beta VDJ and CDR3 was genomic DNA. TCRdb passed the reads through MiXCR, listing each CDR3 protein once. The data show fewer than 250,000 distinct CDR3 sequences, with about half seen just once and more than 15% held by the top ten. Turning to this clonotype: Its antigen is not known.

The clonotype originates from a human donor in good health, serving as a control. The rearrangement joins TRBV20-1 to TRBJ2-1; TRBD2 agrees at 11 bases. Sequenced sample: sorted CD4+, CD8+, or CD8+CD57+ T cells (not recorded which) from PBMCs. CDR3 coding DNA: TGCAGTGCTAGAGTCGGGACTAGCGGCTACAATGAGCAGTTCTTC. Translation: CSARVGTSGYNEQFF.